This TCR beta chain was observed in a study of T cells in Graves' hyperthyroidism and ophthalmopathy. Per germline, CDR1 WNHNN and CDR2 SYGVQD (reference sequence). The CDR3 covers 14 residues. V was trimmed by 5 bases and J by 2 bases, leaving 12 bases between them. The study, taken as a whole, reports: Blood shared most expanded thyroid clonotypes above 0.001.

Stability of Graves' hyperthyroidism was defined as absent ophthalmopathy progression within 18 months. Aged 18 to 65, the patients had hyperthyroidism that was newly diagnosed and had lasted under 2 months. Exclusion followed for patients with uncontrolled infection, other autoimmune disease, pregnancy or lactation. A few counts support this clonotype. Its antigen is not known. The TCR beta CDR3 regions underwent amplification using RNA transcripts as the source. The TCR CDR3 was amplified in a first-round RT-PCR using the HTBI primer set. TCRdb processed the multiplex PCR reads anew with MiXCR; each CDR3 protein has one entry. This table holds approximately 370,000 distinct CDR3 sequences, around 14% found once.

The sequence was obtained from a young woman with Graves' hyperthyroidism. The rearrangement uses TRBV10-1 and TRBJ1-2; possible D gene TRBD1, 6 bases. Sample: blood. The CDR3 is CASSPDRMNYGYTF. The CDR3, as DNA: TGCGCCAGCAGTCCCGACAGGATGAACTATGGCTACACCTTC.